The source of this T cell receptor beta chain is a study of response to subunit inactivated influenza vaccine (dated by TCRdb to the late 2010s). Notes on the research overall: The study used deep quantitative T cell receptor repertoire profiling to track responses to a trivalent subunit inactivated influenza vaccine.

The study at large found these results: It was suggested by the authors that each seasonal influenza vaccination may recruit only a limited number of new T cells.

Worth noting for this clonotype: Its target antigen remains unknown. No base quality values were provided; no much bigger clone lies one nucleotide off.

The library was built by means of RT-PCR. Instrument used: Illumina HiSeq 2500. Using fastp trimming at Q25 and MiXCR clonotype assembly, TCRdb reanalyzed the public sequencing data and kept in-frame beta chains. Identical CDR3 protein sequences are pooled into one entry, listed with their most common genes and DNA. The sample has a few hundred thousand distinct CDR3 sequences on record, 6.5% to 8% of them singletons. The top ten clonotypes cover roughly 14% of the sample. The CDR3 sequence holds 15 residues, the cysteine and phenylalanine included. The kept DNA is CDR3 alone, 45 bases in frame from the first base. V is pared back by 6 bases and J by 2 bases, with 14 bases lying between the germline termini.

The sample in question was PBMCs from blood, obtained approximately 25 months after vaccination. The receptor chain draws on TRBV12-3 or TRBV12-4 and TRBJ2-1, with the D gene not clear enough to name. The clonotype was recovered from a man aged 45 to 75 who received an inactivated influenza vaccine. Donor details come from another sample of the same person, matched by shared clones. The sequenced DNA: TGTGCCAGCAGGGCCCAGCTAGTTGCCTACAATGAGCAGTTCTTC. It codes for CASRAQLVAYNEQFF.